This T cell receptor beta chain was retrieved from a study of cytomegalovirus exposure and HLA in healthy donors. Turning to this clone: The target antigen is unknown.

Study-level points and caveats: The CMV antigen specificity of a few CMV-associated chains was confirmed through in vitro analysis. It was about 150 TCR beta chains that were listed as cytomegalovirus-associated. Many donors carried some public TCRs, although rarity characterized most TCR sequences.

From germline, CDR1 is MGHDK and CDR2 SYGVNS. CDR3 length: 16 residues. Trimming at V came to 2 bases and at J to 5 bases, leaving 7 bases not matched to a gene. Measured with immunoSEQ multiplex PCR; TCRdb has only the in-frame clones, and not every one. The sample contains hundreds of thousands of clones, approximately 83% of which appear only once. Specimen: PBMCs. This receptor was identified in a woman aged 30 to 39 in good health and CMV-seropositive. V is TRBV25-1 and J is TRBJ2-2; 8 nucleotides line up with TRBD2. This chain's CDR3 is CASSEPGLGSTGELFF. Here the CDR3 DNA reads TGTGCCAGCAGTGAACCGGGACTAGGATCGACCGGGGAGCTGTTTTTT.